The clone carrying this TCR beta chain was seen more than once but under ten times. The antigen is undetermined. These data belong to a study of post-analysis software for immune sequencing data. Overall study results and limits: There were roughly 5 TRBV segments more frequent in patients than controls, and TRBV5-6, TRBV5-1 and TRBV20-1 were among them.

This CDR3 region has 17 residues. V was pared by 4 bases and J by 9 bases, with 25 bases between. Tagging with unique molecular identifiers was a feature of the TCR beta cDNA libraries. In TCRdb, the PCR reads were re-called with MiXCR into one record per CDR3 protein. This table holds hundreds of thousands of distinct CDR3 sequences, roughly 27% found once. The chain has TRBV12-3 or TRBV12-4 and TRBJ2-1, with D possibly matching TRBD2 (6 bases). The receptor's source is a girl aged 5 to 17 with multiple sclerosis. Sequencing was done on a sample of blood. CDR3 DNA: TGTGCCAGCAGTTCCCACCCTGGGAGGCTAGCCGCCCGTGAGCAGTTCTTC. Its translation: CASSSHPGRLAAREQFF.